This T cell receptor (beta chain) derives from a study of T-cell reconstitution after alpha-beta-depleted transplantation in children (dated by TCRdb to between 2015 and 2016). Context from the whole study: Using TCR repertoire profiling, the study quantitatively followed how T-cell immune reconstitution unfolded in children after TCRalphabeta/CD19-depleted allogeneic hematopoietic cell transplantation. Here is what the overall study found, with its caveats: Over the following months the frequencies of hyperexpanded clones went down, and after one year T-cell counts and TCRbeta diversity were mostly credited to newly produced T cells. The high TCRbeta diversity at day 60 in some patients was ascribed to recipient T cells and intrathymic progenitors that had survived conditioning. About two months after transplant, the apparently early recovery of alphabetaT-cell counts reportedly depended on just several hundred clones that had expanded rapidly and came from non-depleted graft cells.

What the treatment or condition label conveys for this sample: allogeneic hematopoietic cell transplantation with graft depleted of TCRalphabeta T cells and CD19 B cells. The children who served as transplant recipients had been given grafts of TCRalphabeta/CD19-depleted allogeneic hematopoietic cells. The CDR3, cysteine through phenylalanine, is 14 amino acids long. Only the CDR3 DNA is retained, 42 bases long and in frame from the first base. V is cut by 6 bases and J by 5 bases, and the space between the germline ends is 17 bases. Sequences MDHEN (CDR1) and SYDVKM (CDR2) are obtained from the germline V gene. Preparation of the library involved PCR. Instrument used: Illumina HiSeq 2500. TCR library preparation used molecular barcoding, with unique molecular identifiers applied to normalize quantification of the TCRbeta repertoire. TCRdb reprocessing: public reads trimmed at Q25 with fastp, clones called with MiXCR, in-frame beta chains kept. CDR3 protein sequences are deduplicated, and each keeps its most common genes and DNA. This sample is represented by 450,000 to 600,000 distinct CDR3 sequences; roughly 13% of them were singletons. The ten largest account for 2.2% of the sample.

The sample holds many counts of this clonotype. Its antigen remains unidentified. Per-nucleotide qualities are absent, and no much larger clonotype sits a single base away. This clonotype originated in a male patient aged 10 to 17 who had a stem cell transplant for acute myeloid leukemia, so the T cells may come from the graft donor. The sample here was PBMCs, mostly from graft donor cells, taken 360 days after TCRalphabeta/CD19-depleted stem cell transplant. Recombination linked TRBV28 to TRBJ2-7; no D gene is confidently identified. The CDR3 in this case is CASSLIFGVNEQYF. The nucleotides read TGTGCCAGCAGCCTCATTTTCGGCGTCAACGAGCAGTACTTC.